The clone carrying this T cell receptor (beta chain) was seen many times. The CDR3 consists of 16 residues. V was pared by 1 base and J by 2 bases, with 14 bases between. The germline CDR1 and CDR2 sequences are MGHDK and SYGVNS. The library targeted TCRbeta and was prepared with unique molecular identifiers. TCRdb recomputed calls from the PCR reads with MiXCR, one row per CDR3 protein. The table records about 230,000 distinct CDR3 sequences, 9.7% of them present only once. This sample was included in a study of T-cell reconstitution after alpha-beta-depleted transplantation in children. The sequencing here drew on PBMCs from the stem cell graft donor, taken from the stem cell graft. The chain employs TRBV25-1 and TRBJ1-2; D may be TRBD1 (5 bases). The source is a human donor who donated a stem cell graft to a child with SCID. The DNA of the CDR3 is TGTGCCAGCAGTGAATCCAGTACAGGTTTAAACTATGGCTACACCTTC. Its translation: CASSESSTGLNYGYTF.